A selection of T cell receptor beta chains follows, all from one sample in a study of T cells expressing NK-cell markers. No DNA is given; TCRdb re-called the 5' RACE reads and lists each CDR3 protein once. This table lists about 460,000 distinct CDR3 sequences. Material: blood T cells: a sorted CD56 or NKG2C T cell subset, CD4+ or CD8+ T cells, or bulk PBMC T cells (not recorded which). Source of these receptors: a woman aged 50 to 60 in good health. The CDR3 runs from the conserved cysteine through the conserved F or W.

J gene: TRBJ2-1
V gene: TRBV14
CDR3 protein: CASKTGGSLEQFF

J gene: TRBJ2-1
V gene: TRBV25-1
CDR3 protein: CASRGSGRFEQFF

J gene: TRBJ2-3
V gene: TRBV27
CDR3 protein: CASSSRLAGETQYF

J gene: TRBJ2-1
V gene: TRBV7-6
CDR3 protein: CASSLTVNEQFF

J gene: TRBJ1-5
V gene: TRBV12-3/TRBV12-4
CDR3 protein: CASSEGTRQSNQPQHF

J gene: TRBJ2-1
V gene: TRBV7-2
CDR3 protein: CASSPTWARGREQLF

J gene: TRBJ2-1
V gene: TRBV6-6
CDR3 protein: CASTYPMTSGRGGEQFF

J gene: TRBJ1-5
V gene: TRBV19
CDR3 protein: CASSIGRDQPQHF

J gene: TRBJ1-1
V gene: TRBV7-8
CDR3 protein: CASSPSRDYWTGSNTEAFF

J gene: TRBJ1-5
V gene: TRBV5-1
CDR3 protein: CASSPEGLEPQHF

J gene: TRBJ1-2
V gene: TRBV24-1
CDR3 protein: CATSDYTVNSGYTF

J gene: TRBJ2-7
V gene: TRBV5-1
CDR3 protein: CASSRDDGFPYEQYF

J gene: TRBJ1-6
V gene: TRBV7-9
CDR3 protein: CASSGAGFGDSPLHF

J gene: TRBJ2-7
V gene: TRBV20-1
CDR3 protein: CSARDPQAPSGEQYF

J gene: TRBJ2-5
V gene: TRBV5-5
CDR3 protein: CASSLPSGTTQETQYF

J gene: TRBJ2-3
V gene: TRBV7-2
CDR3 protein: CASSLEHHSTDTQYF

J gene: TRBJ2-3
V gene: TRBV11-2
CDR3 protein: CASRSGDTQYF

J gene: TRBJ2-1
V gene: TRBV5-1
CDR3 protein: CASSEGLAGAVAYNEQFF

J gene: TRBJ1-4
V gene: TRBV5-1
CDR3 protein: CASSLVSNGNEKLFF

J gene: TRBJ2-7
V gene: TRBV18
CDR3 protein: CASSPLSTSGLFYEQYF

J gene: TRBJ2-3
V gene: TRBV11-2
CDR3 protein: CASSKTPGGPDTQYF

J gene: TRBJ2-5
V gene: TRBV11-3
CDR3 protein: CASSFSGLQETQYF

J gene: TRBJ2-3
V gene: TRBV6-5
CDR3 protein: CASSYGTSRTDTQYF